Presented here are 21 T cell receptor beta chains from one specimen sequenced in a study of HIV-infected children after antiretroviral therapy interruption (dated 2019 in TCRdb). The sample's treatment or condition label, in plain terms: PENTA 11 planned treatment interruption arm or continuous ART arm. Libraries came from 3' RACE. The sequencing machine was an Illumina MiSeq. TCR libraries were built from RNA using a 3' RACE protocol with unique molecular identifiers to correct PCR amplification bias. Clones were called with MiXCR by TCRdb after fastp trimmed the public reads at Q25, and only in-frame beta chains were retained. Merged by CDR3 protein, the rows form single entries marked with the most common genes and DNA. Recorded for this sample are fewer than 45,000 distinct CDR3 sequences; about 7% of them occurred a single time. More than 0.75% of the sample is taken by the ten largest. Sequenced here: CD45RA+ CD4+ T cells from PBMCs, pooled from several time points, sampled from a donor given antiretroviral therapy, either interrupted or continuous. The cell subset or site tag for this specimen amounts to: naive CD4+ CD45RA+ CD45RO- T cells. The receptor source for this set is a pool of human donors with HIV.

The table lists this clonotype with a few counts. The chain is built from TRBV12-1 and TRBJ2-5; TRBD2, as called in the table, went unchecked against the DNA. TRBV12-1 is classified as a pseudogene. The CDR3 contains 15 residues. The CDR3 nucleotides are TGTGCCAGCATCCCTCGGGGGGAGGATCAAGAGACCCAGTACTTC. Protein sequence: CASIPRGEDQETQYF.

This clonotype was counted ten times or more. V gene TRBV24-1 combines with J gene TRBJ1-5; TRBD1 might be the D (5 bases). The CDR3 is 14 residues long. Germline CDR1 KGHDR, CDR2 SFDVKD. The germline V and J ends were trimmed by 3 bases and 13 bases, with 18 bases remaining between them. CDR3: CATSDGADGRQQHF. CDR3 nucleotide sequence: TGTGCCACCAGTGATGGGGCGGACGGGAGACAACAGCATTTT.

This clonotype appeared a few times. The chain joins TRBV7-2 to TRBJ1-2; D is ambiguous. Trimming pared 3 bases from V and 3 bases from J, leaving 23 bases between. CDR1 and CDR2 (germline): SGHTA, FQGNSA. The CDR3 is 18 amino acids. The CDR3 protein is CASSFGTGDNYIHYGYTF. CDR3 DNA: TGTGCCAGCAGCTTTGGTACCGGTGACAACTATATCCACTATGGCTACACCTTC. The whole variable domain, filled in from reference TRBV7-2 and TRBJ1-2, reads GAGVSQSPSNKVTEKGKDVELRCDPISGHTALYWYRQSLGQGLEFLIYFQGNSAPDKSGLPSDRFSAERTGGSVSTLTIQRTQQEDSAVYLCASSFGTGDNYIHYGYTFGSGTRLTVV.

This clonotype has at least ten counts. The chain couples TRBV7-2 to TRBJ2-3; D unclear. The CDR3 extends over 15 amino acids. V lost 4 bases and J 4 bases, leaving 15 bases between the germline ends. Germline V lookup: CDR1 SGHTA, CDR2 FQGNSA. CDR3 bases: TGTGCCAGCAGCTCGATAATGCGCCGGCCAGATACGCAGTATTTT. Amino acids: CASSSIMRRPDTQYF.

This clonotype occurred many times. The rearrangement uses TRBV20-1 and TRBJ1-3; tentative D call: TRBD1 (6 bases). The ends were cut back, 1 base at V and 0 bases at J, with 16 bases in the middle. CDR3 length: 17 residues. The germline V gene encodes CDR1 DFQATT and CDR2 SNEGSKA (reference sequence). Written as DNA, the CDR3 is TGCAGTGCTAGAGTTAACCAGGGGTTAGGCTCTGGAAACACCATATATTTT. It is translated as CSARVNQGLGSGNTIYF.

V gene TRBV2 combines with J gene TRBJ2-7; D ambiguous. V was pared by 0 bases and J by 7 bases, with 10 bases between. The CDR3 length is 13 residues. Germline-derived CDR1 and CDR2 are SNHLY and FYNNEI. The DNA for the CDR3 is TGTGCCAGCAGTGAAGCGCTTAGTCCTGAGCAGTACTTC. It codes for CASSEALSPEQYF.

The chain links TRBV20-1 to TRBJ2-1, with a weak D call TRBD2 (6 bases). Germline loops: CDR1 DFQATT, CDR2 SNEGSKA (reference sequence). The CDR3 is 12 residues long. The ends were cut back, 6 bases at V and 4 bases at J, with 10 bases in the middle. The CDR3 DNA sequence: TGCAGTGCCAGACTAGATTACAATGAGCAGTTCTTC. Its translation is CSARLDYNEQFF.

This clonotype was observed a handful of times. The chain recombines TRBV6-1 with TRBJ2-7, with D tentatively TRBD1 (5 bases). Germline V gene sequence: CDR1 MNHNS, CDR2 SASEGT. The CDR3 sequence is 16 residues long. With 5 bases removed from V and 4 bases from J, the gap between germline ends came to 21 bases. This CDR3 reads CASSTNPARDGYEQYF. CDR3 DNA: TGTGCCAGCAGTACCAATCCAGCCAGGGATGGTTACGAGCAGTACTTC.

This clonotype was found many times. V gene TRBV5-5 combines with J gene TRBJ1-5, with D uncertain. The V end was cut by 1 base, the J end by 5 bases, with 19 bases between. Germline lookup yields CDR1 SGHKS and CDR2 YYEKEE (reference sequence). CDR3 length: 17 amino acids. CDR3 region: CASSLLSFKEVDQPQHF. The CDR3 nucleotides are TGTGCCAGCAGCTTGTTGTCTTTCAAGGAAGTGGATCAGCCCCAGCATTTT. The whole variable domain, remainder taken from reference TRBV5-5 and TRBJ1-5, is DAGVTQSPTHLIKTRGQQVTLRCSPISGHKSVSWYQQVLGQGPQFIFQYYEKEERGRGNFPDRFSARQFPNYSSELNVNALLLGDSALYLCASSLLSFKEVDQPQHFGDGTRLSIL.

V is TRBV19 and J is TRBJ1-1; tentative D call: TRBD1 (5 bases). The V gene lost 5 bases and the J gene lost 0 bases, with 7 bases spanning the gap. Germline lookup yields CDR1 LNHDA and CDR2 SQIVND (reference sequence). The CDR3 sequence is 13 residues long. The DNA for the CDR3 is TGTGCCAGTAGTGAGGGGATGAACACTGAAGCTTTCTTT. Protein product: CASSEGMNTEAFF.

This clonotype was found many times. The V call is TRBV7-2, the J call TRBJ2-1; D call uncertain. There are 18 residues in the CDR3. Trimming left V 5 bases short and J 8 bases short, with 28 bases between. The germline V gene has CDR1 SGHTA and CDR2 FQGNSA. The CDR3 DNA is TGTGCCAGCAGCCCATCGCTTCGGGTTGTGCTGGCCATCGATGAGCAGTTCTTC. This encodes CASSPSLRVVLAIDEQFF.

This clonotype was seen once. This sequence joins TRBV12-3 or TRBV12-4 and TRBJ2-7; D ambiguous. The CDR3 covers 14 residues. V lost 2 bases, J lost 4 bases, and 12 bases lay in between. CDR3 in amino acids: CASSLSGIFYEQYF. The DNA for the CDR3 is TGTGCCAGCAGTTTAAGTGGTATTTTTTACGAGCAGTACTTC.

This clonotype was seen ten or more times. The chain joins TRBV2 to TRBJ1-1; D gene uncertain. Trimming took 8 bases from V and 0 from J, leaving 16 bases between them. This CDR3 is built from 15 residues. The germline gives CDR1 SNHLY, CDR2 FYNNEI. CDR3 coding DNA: TGTGCCAGCTTTAGGTACGGCGTTATGAACACTGAAGCTTTCTTT. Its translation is CASFRYGVMNTEAFF.

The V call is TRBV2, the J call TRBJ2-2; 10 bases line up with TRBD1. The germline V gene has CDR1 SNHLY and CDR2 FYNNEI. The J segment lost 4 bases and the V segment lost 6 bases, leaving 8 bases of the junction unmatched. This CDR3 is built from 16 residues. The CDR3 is CASSEGQGLGTGELFF. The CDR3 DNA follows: TGTGCCAGCAGCGAGGGACAGGGGCTGGGCACCGGGGAGCTGTTTTTT.

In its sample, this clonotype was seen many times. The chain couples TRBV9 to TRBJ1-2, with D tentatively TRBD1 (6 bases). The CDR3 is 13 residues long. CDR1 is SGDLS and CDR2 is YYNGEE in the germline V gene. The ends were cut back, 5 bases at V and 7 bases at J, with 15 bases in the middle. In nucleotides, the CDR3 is TGTGCCAGCAGTTCCACAGGGTCCAGTGGCTACACCTTC. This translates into CASSSTGSSGYTF. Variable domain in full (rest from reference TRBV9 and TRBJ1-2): DSGVTQTPKHLITATGQRVTLRCSPRSGDLSVYWYQQSLDQGLQFLIQYYNGEERAKGNILERFSAQQFPDLHSELNLSSLELGDSALYFCASSSTGSSGYTFGSGTRLTVV.

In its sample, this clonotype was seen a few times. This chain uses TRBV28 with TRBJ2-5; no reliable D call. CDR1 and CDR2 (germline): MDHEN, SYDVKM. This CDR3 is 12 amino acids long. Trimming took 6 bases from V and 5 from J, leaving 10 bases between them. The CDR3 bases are TGTGCCAGCAGAGGGTTTCAGGAGACCCAGTACTTC. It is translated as CASRGFQETQYF.

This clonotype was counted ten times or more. As DNA, the CDR3 is TGTGCCAGCAGCAAAGCGGAACTCTACAATGAGCAGTTCTTC. It specifies CASSKAELYNEQFF. V gene TRBV7-6 combines with J gene TRBJ2-1, with D tentatively TRBD2 (5 bases). Deletions cut 5 bases from V and 3 bases from J, with 11 bases between. This CDR3 comprises 14 residues. From germline, CDR1 is SGHVS and CDR2 FNYEAQ.

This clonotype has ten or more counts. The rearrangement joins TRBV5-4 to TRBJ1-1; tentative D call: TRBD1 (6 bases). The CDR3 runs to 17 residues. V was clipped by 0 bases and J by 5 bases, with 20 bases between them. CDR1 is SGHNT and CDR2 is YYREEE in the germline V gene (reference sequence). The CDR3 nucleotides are TGTGCCAGCAGCTTGGGGCAGGGGCGTCCGGCCGGAACTGAAGCTTTCTTT. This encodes CASSLGQGRPAGTEAFF.

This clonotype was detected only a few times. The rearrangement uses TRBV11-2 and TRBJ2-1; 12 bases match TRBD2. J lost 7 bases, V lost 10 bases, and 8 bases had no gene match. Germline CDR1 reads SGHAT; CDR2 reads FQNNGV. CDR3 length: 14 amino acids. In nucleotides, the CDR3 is TGTGCCAACAAAAGACTAGCGGGAGATAATGAGCAGTTCTTC. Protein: CANKRLAGDNEQFF.

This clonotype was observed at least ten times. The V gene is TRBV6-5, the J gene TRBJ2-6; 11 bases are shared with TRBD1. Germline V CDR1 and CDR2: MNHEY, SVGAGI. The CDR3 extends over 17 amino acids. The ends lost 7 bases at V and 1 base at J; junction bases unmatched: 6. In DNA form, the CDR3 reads TGTGCCAGCACCTCGGGGACAGGGGGTTCTGGGGCCAACGTCCTGACTTTC. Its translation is CASTSGTGGSGANVLTF.

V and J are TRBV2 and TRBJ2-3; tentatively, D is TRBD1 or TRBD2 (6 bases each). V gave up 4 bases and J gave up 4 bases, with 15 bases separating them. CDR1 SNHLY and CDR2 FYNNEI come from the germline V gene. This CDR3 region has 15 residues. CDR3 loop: CASSGRAGVPDTQYF. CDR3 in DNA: TGTGCCAGCAGTGGGAGGGCAGGGGTACCAGATACGCAGTATTTT. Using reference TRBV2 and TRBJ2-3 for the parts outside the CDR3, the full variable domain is EPEVTQTPSHQVTQMGQEVILRCVPISNHLYFYWYRQILGQKVEFLVSFYNNEISEKSEIFDDQFSVERPDGSNFTLKIRSTKLEDSAMYFCASSGRAGVPDTQYFGPGTRLTVL.